The 11 T cell receptor beta chains given below trace back to one sample, sequenced in a study of shared clonotypes between healthy human individuals. Only in-frame clones appear in the TCRdb table, and some are missing; sequencing was by immunoSEQ multiplex PCR. Seen here are about 110,000 clones, approximately 65% observed once, and the top ten hold around 24%. Sequences were obtained from memory CD8+ T cells sorted from blood. As for subset: CD45RO+ cells pooled with CCR7-negative TemRA cells. The receptors come from a woman between 25 and 40 years old in good health.

V usage is TRBV5-8 and J usage is TRBJ2-5; 15 bases are a match to TRBD2. The V gene end was trimmed by 4 bases and the J gene end by 4 bases; junction bases not matched to a gene: 5. In germline, CDR1 is SGHTS, CDR2 YDEGEE. CDR3 size: 16 residues. CDR3 protein: CASSGTGLAGGETQYF. CDR3 nucleotides: TGTGCCAGCAGCGGAACGGGACTAGCGGGAGGAGAGACCCAGTACTTC.

This clone was seen repeatedly, ten times or more. The chain is built from TRBV6-5 and TRBJ2-1; D gene unclear. The CDR3 spans 15 residues. Germline lookup yields CDR1 MNHEY and CDR2 SVGAGI. V gave up 8 bases and J gave up 1 base, with 15 bases separating them. The CDR3 protein is CASHKGIESYNEQFF. The CDR3 coding sequence is TGTGCCAGCCACAAGGGAATAGAGTCCTACAATGAGCAGTTCTTC.

The chain joins TRBV2 to TRBJ1-4; 10 nucleotides line up with TRBD1. Germline V gene sequence: CDR1 SNHLY, CDR2 FYNNEI. V was clipped by 10 bases and J by 6 bases; unmatched bases: 8. The CDR3 contains 14 residues. The CDR3 region is CATSRDRGDEKLFF. DNA of the CDR3: TGTGCCACTTCGAGGGACAGGGGAGATGAAAAACTGTTTTTT.

The V and J genes are TRBV5-1 and TRBJ2-7; TRBD2 might be the D (5 bases). CDR1 is SGHRS, CDR2 YFSETQ, per germline. Trimming left V 7 bases short and J 5 bases short, with 10 bases between. The CDR3 length is 11 residues. The CDR3: CASRWENEQYF. In nucleotides, the CDR3 is TGCGCCAGCCGGTGGGAGAACGAGCAGTACTTC.

The chain uses TRBV4-1 and TRBJ2-1; D is undetermined. Germline V gene sequence: CDR1 MGHRA, CDR2 YSYEKL. Trimming left V 0 bases short and J 8 bases short, with 17 bases between. The CDR3 consists of 16 residues. The CDR3 bases are TGCGCCAGCAGCCAAGAGGGAAGGTATCCCCTTGATGAGCAGTTCTTC. Translated, it gives CASSQEGRYPLDEQFF.

A note on this clone: Other DNA sequences in the sample encode the same CDR3. The CDR3 loop reads CASSLPGQGNYGYTF. CDR3 coding DNA: TGTGCCAGCAGCTTACCAGGGCAGGGGAACTATGGCTACACCTTC. The gene calls are TRBV7-2 and TRBJ1-2, with D possibly TRBD1 on 6 matching bases. V gave up 2 bases and J gave up 2 bases, with 12 bases separating them. This CDR3 comprises 15 residues. Germline lookup yields CDR1 SGHTA and CDR2 FQGNSA. Full variable domain (outside the CDR3, taken from reference TRBV7-2 and TRBJ1-2): GAGVSQSPSNKVTEKGKDVELRCDPISGHTALYWYRQSLGQGLEFLIYFQGNSAPDKSGLPSDRFSAERTGGSVSTLTIQRTQQEDSAVYLCASSLPGQGNYGYTFGSGTRLTVV.

This clone was seen a handful of times. The J gene is TRBJ2-1, the V gene TRBV2; D gene unclear. Trimming took 6 bases from V and 4 from J, leaving 4 bases between them. The CDR3 sequence is 11 residues long. The germline V gene encodes CDR1 SNHLY and CDR2 FYNNEI. The CDR3 DNA reads TGTGCCAGCAGAGCATACAATGAGCAGTTCTTC. Encoded protein: CASRAYNEQFF.

This chain joins TRBV20-1 and TRBJ2-5; TRBD2 matches 8 bases. The length of the CDR3 is 11 residues. With V trimmed by 8 bases and J by 7 bases, 6 bases remained unmatched. Per germline, CDR1 DFQATT and CDR2 SNEGSKA (reference sequence). DNA for the CDR3: TGCAGTTCCAGACGGGAGGGGACCCAGTACTTC. Its protein product is CSSRREGTQYF.

This clone has only one observation. CDR3 loop: CASSPLGSWDYGYTF. The CDR3 region has the DNA TGTGCCAGCAGCCCCCTGGGGTCCTGGGACTATGGCTACACCTTC. The rearrangement links TRBV7-6 to TRBJ1-2, with D unresolved. The CDR3 covers 15 residues. The germline V gene has CDR1 SGHVS and CDR2 FNYEAQ. V shed 5 bases and J shed 3 bases, with 16 bases lying between them.

V usage is TRBV5-6 and J usage is TRBJ1-3; TRBD1 is a possible D gene (5 bases). The CDR3 is 14 residues long. The V and J ends lost 1 base and 2 bases respectively, with 7 bases between them. Germline lookup yields CDR1 SGHDT and CDR2 YYEEEE. CDR3: CASSLRGTGNTIYF. The CDR3 nucleotides read TGTGCCAGCAGCTTGAGGGGTACTGGAAACACCATATATTTT.

The rearrangement uses TRBV5-1 and TRBJ2-1; a possible D gene is TRBD2 (5 bases). V was shortened by 4 bases and J by 4 bases, with 15 bases between the two germline ends. Germline V CDR1 and CDR2: SGHRS, YFSETQ. The CDR3 runs 15 residues. The CDR3: CASSQSSNLYNEQFF. CDR3 coding DNA: TGCGCCAGCAGCCAATCTAGCAACCTTTACAATGAGCAGTTCTTC.